The rows below give T cell receptor beta chains drawn from one sample of a study of blood T cell repertoires in COVID-19. Clones were sequenced by immunoSEQ multiplex PCR, and TCRdb holds only the in-frame ones, with some missing. The sample consists of roughly 180,000 clones, less than 85% of them appearing once. Sequenced material: PBMCs or T cells enriched from blood (not recorded which). These receptors originate from a man in his sixties who had recovered from COVID-19. Each CDR3 is given with its conserved first and last residue. A D gene is named only where the DNA matches it firmly. Clone size is not always given. Where it is, it says once, few, many or a class for expanded clones.

NA	TRBV19	13	TRBJ2-1	NA	CASTSGPYNEQFF	TGTGCCAGTACAAGCGGCCCCTACAATGAGCAGTTCTTC
NA	TRBV27	14	TRBJ1-5	TRBD1	CASSLTGDYQPQHF	TGTGCCAGCAGTTTGACAGGGGACTATCAGCCCCAGCATTTT
few	TRBV7-2	16	TRBJ2-3	NA	CASSLVRALSTDTQYF	TGTGCCAGCAGCTTAGTGAGGGCGCTAAGCACAGATACGCAGTATTTT
NA	TRBV13	16	TRBJ2-7	TRBD1	CASSRLRDRDFYEQYF	TGTGCCAGCAGCCGACTGAGGGACAGGGACTTCTACGAGCAGTACTTC
NA	TRBV5-1	15	TRBJ2-2	TRBD1	CASSLDRVSTGELFF	TGCGCCAGCAGCCTGGACAGGGTGTCCACCGGGGAGCTGTTTTTT
NA	TRBV7-3	17	TRBJ2-5	TRBD2	CASSLTPGGRARETQYF	TGTGCCAGCAGCTTAACCCCAGGCGGGAGGGCAAGAGAGACCCAGTACTTC
NA	TRBV2	14	TRBJ1-6	NA	CASLSKDTYSPLHF	TGTGCCAGCCTCTCCAAAGACACCTATTCACCCCTCCACTTT
NA	TRBV18	13	TRBJ1-4	TRBD1	CASSARDREKLFF	TGTGCCAGCTCAGCCAGGGACAGAGAAAAACTGTTTTTT
NA	TRBV10-3	13	TRBJ2-7	TRBD1	CAIGDRGGYEQYF	TGTGCCATCGGGGACAGGGGTGGCTACGAGCAGTACTTC
once	TRBV2	15	TRBJ2-7	TRBD1	CASRGLGQGADEQYF	TGTGCCAGCAGGGGTCTAGGGCAGGGGGCGGACGAGCAGTACTTC
once	TRBV18	16	TRBJ1-6	TRBD1	CASSPLSGQTNSPLHF	TGTGCCAGCTCACCACTCTCGGGACAGACAAATTCACCCCTCCACTTT
NA	TRBV19	14	TRBJ2-7	TRBD1	CASSLNRDRDEQYF	TGTGCCAGTAGTCTAAACCGGGACAGGGACGAGCAGTACTTC
NA	TRBV24-1	12	TRBJ2-1	NA	CATTGGGHEQFF	TGTGCCACCACCGGCGGAGGGCATGAGCAGTTCTTC
NA	TRBV19	14	TRBJ2-6	NA	CASSRESGANVLTF	TGTGCCAGTAGTCGGGAGTCGGGGGCCAACGTCCTGACTTTC
NA	TRBV18	15	TRBJ2-3	TRBD2	CASSPSGSRTDTQYF	TGTGCCAGCTCACCGAGCGGGAGCCGCACAGATACGCAGTATTTT
NA	TRBV5-6	13	TRBJ1-2	NA	CASSLAQNYGYTF	TGTGCCAGCAGCTTGGCACAAAACTATGGCTACACCTTC
NA	TRBV4-1	15	TRBJ1-2	TRBD1	CASSQEGDRVNGYTF	TGCGCCAGCAGCCAAGAAGGGGACAGGGTAAACGGCTACACCTTC
NA	TRBV28	15	TRBJ2-7	NA	CASRPPGHRLYEQYF	TGTGCCAGCAGACCACCGGGACACCGACTTTACGAGCAGTACTTC
NA	TRBV7-9	19	TRBJ2-2	TRBD2	CASSPTGTSGRRDTGELFF	TGTGCCAGCAGCCCCACGGGGACTAGCGGGAGAAGGGACACCGGGGAGCTGTTTTTT
NA	TRBV5-1	17	TRBJ1-6	NA	CASSPGAGSSYNSPLHF	TGCGCCAGCAGCCCAGGGGCTGGGAGCTCCTATAATTCACCCCTCCACTTT
NA	TRBV12-5	15	TRBJ2-5	TRBD1	CASGQGTGEQETQYF	TGTGCTAGTGGCCAAGGGACAGGGGAGCAAGAGACCCAGTACTTC
NA	TRBV9	16	TRBJ1-1	NA	CASSVSTGLMDTEAFF	TGTGCCAGCAGCGTATCGACAGGTTTGATGGACACTGAAGCTTTCTTT
NA	TRBV3-1/TRBV3-2	12	TRBJ2-7	NA	CASSLTGYEQYF	TGTGCCAGCAGCCTGACAGGCTACGAGCAGTACTTC
NA	TRBV12-3/TRBV12-4	13	TRBJ2-3	TRBD2	CASRLGGSDTQYF	TGTGCCAGCAGACTCGGGGGGTCGGATACGCAGTATTTT
NA	TRBV28	19	TRBJ1-2	TRBD1	CASSFGQGGRSKFRGGYTF	TGTGCCAGCAGTTTCGGACAGGGTGGTAGGAGTAAGTTTAGAGGAGGCTACACCTTC
once	TRBV15	15	TRBJ2-2	TRBD2	CATRAGLANTGELFF	TGTGCCACAAGAGCGGGACTCGCGAACACCGGGGAGCTGTTTTTT
NA	TRBV11-2	16	TRBJ2-1	TRBD2	CASLSSSSGSVNEQFF	TGTGCCAGCTTGTCGTCCTCTAGCGGGAGTGTCAATGAGCAGTTCTTC
NA	TRBV3-1/TRBV3-2	13	TRBJ2-7	NA	CASSQGQTYEQYF	TGTGCCAGCAGCCAAGGACAGACCTACGAGCAGTACTTC
NA	TRBV30	12	TRBJ1-2	NA	CALGRTDYGYTF	TGTGCCTTAGGTAGGACTGACTATGGCTACACCTTC
NA	TRBV6-7	15	TRBJ2-2	NA	CASSPTESNTGELFF	TGTGCCAGCAGCCCTACAGAATCGAACACCGGGGAGCTGTTTTTT
many	TRBV28	15	TRBJ1-5	TRBD1	CASSFRQGVYQPQHF	TGTGCCAGCAGTTTCCGACAGGGGGTTTATCAGCCCCAGCATTTT
NA	TRBV28	16	TRBJ2-2	NA	CASSLTTLQGSGELFF	TGTGCCAGCAGTTTAACAACCTTACAGGGCTCCGGGGAGCTGTTTTTT
NA	TRBV7-9	15	TRBJ1-5	NA	CASSLPGDSNQPQHF	TGTGCCAGCAGCTTACCGGGAGACAGTAATCAGCCCCAGCATTTT
NA	TRBV4-1	17	TRBJ1-1	NA	CASSQGHSGTWNTEAFF	TGCGCCAGCAGCCAAGGACACTCCGGGACATGGAACACTGAAGCTTTCTTT
few	TRBV9	16	TRBJ2-2	TRBD1	CASSWQGTETTGELFF	TGTGCCAGCTCTTGGCAGGGGACAGAAACCACCGGGGAGCTGTTTTTT
many	TRBV28	15	TRBJ1-6	NA	CASSISGQLDSPLHF	TGTGCCAGCAGTATTTCGGGACAATTGGATTCACCCCTCCACTTT
NA	TRBV7-6	15	TRBJ2-5	TRBD1	CASSSGTGGIETQYF	TGTGCCAGCAGCTCCGGGACAGGGGGCATCGAGACCCAGTACTTC
NA	TRBV3-1/TRBV3-2	13	TRBJ2-5	NA	CASSQASQETQYF	TGTGCCAGCAGCCAGGCATCCCAAGAGACCCAGTACTTC
NA	TRBV5-1	16	TRBJ2-2	TRBD1	CASNPGQGANTGELFF	TGCGCCAGCAACCCTGGACAGGGAGCGAACACCGGGGAGCTGTTTTTT
NA	TRBV7-6	15	TRBJ2-1	TRBD2	CASSLQGGRGNEQFF	TGTGCCAGCAGCTTACAGGGAGGGCGGGGCAATGAGCAGTTCTTC
NA	TRBV15	15	TRBJ1-6	TRBD1	CATSREGQRDSPLHF	TGTGCCACCAGCAGAGAGGGACAGCGGGATTCACCCCTCCACTTT
NA	TRBV27	16	TRBJ2-3	TRBD2	CASSLSGGAFGDTQYF	TGTGCCAGCAGTTTAAGCGGGGGGGCGTTCGGAGATACGCAGTATTTT
NA	TRBV7-8	17	TRBJ2-7	TRBD1	CASSSRQGSVGSYEQYF	TGTGCCAGCAGCTCAAGACAGGGTTCAGTCGGGTCCTACGAGCAGTACTTC
NA	TRBV4-1	16	TRBJ2-1	TRBD2	CASSPPGGAIFNEQFF	TGCGCCAGCAGCCCTCCCGGGGGGGCCATTTTCAATGAGCAGTTCTTC
NA	TRBV29-1	12	TRBJ2-7	TRBD1	CSARDRAYEQYF	TGCAGCGCTAGGGACAGGGCCTACGAGCAGTACTTC
NA	TRBV5-6	12	TRBJ1-2	NA	CASSLTYSGYTF	TGTGCCAGCAGTTTAACCTACTCCGGCTACACCTTC
NA	TRBV30	14	TRBJ1-5	TRBD1	CAWRGQGVQEPQHF	TGTGCCTGGAGAGGGCAGGGGGTTCAAGAGCCCCAGCATTTT
once	TRBV9	16	TRBJ2-1	TRBD2	CASSVGGGSIYNEQFF	TGTGCCAGCAGCGTAGGTGGCGGGAGCATCTACAATGAGCAGTTCTTC
NA	TRBV3-1/TRBV3-2	15	TRBJ2-3	TRBD1	CASSQGQGFTDTQYF	TGTGCCAGCAGCCAGGGACAGGGATTCACAGATACGCAGTATTTT
NA	TRBV19	16	TRBJ2-2	NA	CASKRDSSVNTGELFF	TGTGCCAGTAAACGAGACTCGTCAGTGAACACCGGGGAGCTGTTTTTT
few	TRBV28	17	TRBJ1-2	TRBD1	CASSLPPEGTGYYGYTF	TGTGCCAGCAGCCTGCCACCCGAAGGGACAGGATACTATGGCTACACCTTC